Following are 20 T cell receptor beta chains from one sample sequenced in a study of T cells in Graves' hyperthyroidism and ophthalmopathy. TCR beta CDR3 regions were amplified from RNA. The HTBI set primed first-round TCR CDR3 RT-PCR. TCRdb itself ran the multiplex PCR reads through MiXCR, one entry per CDR3 protein. The table shows nearly 600,000 distinct CDR3 sequences, with 12% to 15% occurring only once. The sample was blood. The receptors come from a woman younger than 30 with Graves' ophthalmopathy.

The rearrangement joins TRBV19 to TRBJ2-7, with 8 bases lining up with TRBD1. Germline CDR1 is LNHDA and CDR2 is SQIVND (reference sequence). Trimming cost V 5 bases and J 3 bases; bases outside gene matches: 6. The CDR3 has 14 amino acids. CDR3 nucleotide sequence: TGTGCCAGTAGTTCGACAGGGGTGGTCTACGAGCAGTACTTC. It codes for CASSSTGVVYEQYF.

Ten or more counts support this clonotype. CDR3 sequence reads: CASSWRESYEQYF. CDR3 DNA sequence: TGTGCCAGCAGTTGGAGGGAGAGCTACGAGCAGTACTTC. The gene calls are TRBV28 and TRBJ2-7, with D perhaps TRBD2 (6 bases). Germline V gene lookup returns CDR1 MDHEN and CDR2 SYDVKM. V lost 4 bases to trimming and J lost 3 bases, with 10 bases between them. CDR3 size: 13 residues.

This clonotype was counted at least ten times. The rearrangement links TRBV28 to TRBJ1-1, with TRBD1 matching 11 bases. V lost 3 bases, J lost 4 bases, and 4 bases stayed unmatched. Germline loops: CDR1 MDHEN, CDR2 SYDVKM. There are 15 residues in the CDR3. The CDR3 coding sequence is TGTGCCAGCAGTTTCCGCGGGACAGGGGGCACTGAAGCTTTCTTT. It codes for CASSFRGTGGTEAFF.

The CDR3 nucleotides read TGTGCCAGCAGCGTATCTGCGGGGGAAGCTTTCTTT. This translates into CASSVSAGEAFF. The gene calls are TRBV9 and TRBJ1-1; D is uncertain. V was shortened by 1 base and J by 8 bases, with 9 bases between the two germline ends. Germline V gene data show CDR1 as SGDLS and CDR2 as YYNGEE. The CDR3 is 12 amino acids.

This chain connects TRBV12-5 to TRBJ1-1; no clear D gene. This CDR3 region has 12 residues. Germline CDR1 and CDR2: LGHNT and FRNRAP. V lost 3 bases and J 8 bases, leaving 10 bases between the germline ends. CDR3 residues: CASGFISPEAFF. The CDR3 nucleotides are TGTGCTAGTGGTTTTATTTCCCCGGAAGCTTTCTTT.

This clonotype was seen ten or more times. The CDR3 spells CASSPLYRGLYGYTF. CDR3 in DNA: TGTGCCAGCTCACCACTCTACAGGGGGCTATATGGCTACACCTTC. The V and J genes are TRBV18 and TRBJ1-2; TRBD1 matches 9 bases. V was pared by 1 base and J by 5 bases, with 5 bases of the junction left unmatched. Germline lookup yields CDR1 KGHSH and CDR2 LQKENI. The CDR3 consists of 15 residues.

J is TRBJ2-3 and V is TRBV7-2; 11 bases are a match to TRBD2. This CDR3 is built from 16 residues. Germline V gene sequence: CDR1 SGHTA, CDR2 FQGNSA. J gave up 3 bases and V 5 bases, and 7 bases lay outside the gene matches. This CDR3 reads CASSGTSGSGTDTQYF. The CDR3 DNA reads as TGTGCCAGCAGCGGTACTAGCGGGAGCGGTACAGATACGCAGTATTTT.

V and J are TRBV7-8 and TRBJ2-7; tentatively, D is TRBD1 (5 bases). The CDR3 length is 14 residues. The V gene's germline CDR1 is SGHVS and CDR2 FQNEAQ. Trimming took 2 bases from V and 6 from J, leaving 14 bases between them. This CDR3 is CASSLRPGFGEQYF. DNA for the CDR3: TGTGCCAGCAGCTTACGCCCAGGGTTCGGCGAGCAGTACTTC.

This clonotype has a handful of counts. This chain joins TRBV20-1 and TRBJ2-7; TRBD1 might be the D (6 bases). Trimming stripped 3 bases from V and 2 bases from J, with 14 bases between. The length of the CDR3 is 14 residues. From germline, CDR1 is DFQATT and CDR2 SNEGSKA (reference sequence). CDR3 DNA: TGCAGTGCTAGTGATAGGGGGTCCCCCTACGAGCAGTACTTC. Protein: CSASDRGSPYEQYF.

This chain joins TRBV5-1 and TRBJ1-1, with TRBD1 matching over 10 bases. Germline CDR1 reads SGHRS; CDR2 reads YFSETQ. The CDR3 length is 14 residues. V was pared by 2 bases and J by 7 bases, with 5 bases of the junction left unmatched. The CDR3 DNA reads as TGCGCCAGCAGCTTTTTGACAGGGGGCCTTGAAGCTTTCTTT. It encodes CASSFLTGGLEAFF. The entire variable domain, with the rest obtained from reference TRBV5-1 and TRBJ1-1, is as follows: KAGVTQTPRYLIKTRGQQVTLSCSPISGHRSVSWYQQTPGQGLQFLFEYFSETQRNKGNFPGRFSGRQFSNSRSEMNVSTLELGDSALYLCASSFLTGGLEAFFGQGTRLTVV.

The rearrangement uses TRBV27 and TRBJ2-1; D is uncertain. Trimming removed 8 bases from V and 4 bases from J, with 9 bases in between. The CDR3 is 12 amino acids. Germline CDR1 reads MNHEY; CDR2 reads SMNVEV (reference sequence). The CDR3 region is CASVTGYNEQFF. Here the CDR3 DNA reads TGTGCCAGCGTAACCGGATACAATGAGCAGTTCTTC.

The rearrangement links TRBV7-3 to TRBJ2-3; D uncertain. CDR1 SGHTA and CDR2 FQGTGA come from the germline V gene. Trimming cost V 10 bases and J 2 bases, with 16 bases left between them. CDR3 length: 14 residues. The CDR3 nucleotides are TGTGCCAAAGGGCTACCTGGAAACACAGATACGCAGTATTTT. As protein: CAKGLPGNTDTQYF.

This clonotype was counted at least ten times. The J gene is TRBJ2-1, the V gene TRBV20-1; D is unclear. Germline-derived CDR1 and CDR2 are DFQATT and SNEGSKA (reference sequence). CDR3 length equals 12 residues. Trimming took 5 bases from V and 0 from J, leaving 5 bases between them. CDR3 in DNA: TGCAGTGCTCAGACCTCCTACAATGAGCAGTTCTTC. Protein sequence: CSAQTSYNEQFF.

This clonotype was seen at least ten times. The V gene is TRBV28, the J gene TRBJ2-7; 12 bases align to TRBD2. This CDR3 has 17 amino acids. Germline V gene lookup returns CDR1 MDHEN and CDR2 SYDVKM. V was pared by 2 bases and J by 3 bases, with 8 bases of the junction left unmatched. This CDR3 reads CASSLPLRLAGDYEQYF. The CDR3 nucleotides read TGTGCCAGCAGTTTACCACTTAGACTAGCGGGAGACTACGAGCAGTACTTC.

This clonotype was seen many times. The chain combines TRBV28 with TRBJ1-5; 9 bases fit TRBD1. The J segment lost 0 bases and the V segment lost 1 base, leaving 13 bases of the junction unmatched. The CDR3 is made up of 20 amino acids. Germline V gene sequence: CDR1 MDHEN, CDR2 SYDVKM. The CDR3 protein is CASSLYLPGTGLYSNQPQHF. The CDR3 nucleotides are TGTGCCAGCAGTTTATATCTCCCCGGGACAGGGCTCTATAGCAATCAGCCCCAGCATTTT.

The chain has TRBV2 and TRBJ2-3, with 9 bases matching TRBD1. This CDR3 contains 17 residues. The J segment lost 4 bases and the V segment lost 4 bases, leaving 12 bases of the junction unmatched. In germline, CDR1 is SNHLY, CDR2 FYNNEI. The CDR3, as DNA: TGTGCCAGCAGTGGTGACAGGGGGATGAGGGGCTCAGATACGCAGTATTTT. It is translated as CASSGDRGMRGSDTQYF.

This clonotype has more than one count but fewer than ten. The chain carries TRBV10-3 and TRBJ1-3; a weak D match, TRBD1 (6 bases). Germline V gene data show CDR1 as ENHRY and CDR2 as SYGVKD. V lost 8 bases and J 2 bases, leaving 13 bases between the germline ends. This CDR3 spans 14 amino acids. CDR3 DNA: TGTGCCATCCAGGGGTCAGGGGCTGGAAACACCATATATTTT. Its protein product is CAIQGSGAGNTIYF.

This clonotype occurred a few times. V gene TRBV25-1 combines with J gene TRBJ2-5; D tentatively reads TRBD1 or TRBD2 (5 bases each). This CDR3 has 14 residues. CDR1 is MGHDK, CDR2 SYGVNS, per germline. Trimming removed 2 bases at V and 6 bases at J, with 13 bases between. In DNA, the CDR3 is TGTGCCAGCAGTGAACCGTATGGGGGAAAGACCCAGTACTTC. It is translated as CASSEPYGGKTQYF. The full variable domain, its missing parts supplied by reference TRBV25-1 and TRBJ2-5, is EADIYQTPRYLVIGTGKKITLECSQTMGHDKMYWYQQDPGMELHLIHYSYGVNSTEKGDLSSESTVSRIRTEHFPLTLESARPSHTSQYLCASSEPYGGKTQYFGPGTRLLVL.

This rearrangement joins TRBV6-1 to TRBJ1-6, with TRBD1 as a possible D gene (6 bases). Trimming took 4 bases from V and 5 from J, leaving 12 bases between them. CDR3 length: 15 residues. Germline CDR1 is MNHNS and CDR2 is SASEGT. DNA for the CDR3: TGTGCCAGCAGTGGCGGACAGACCCATAATTCACCCCTCCACTTT. It codes for CASSGGQTHNSPLHF.

The J gene is TRBJ2-5, the V gene TRBV20-1; TRBD2 aligns across 7 bases. The CDR3 totals 15 residues. V shed 0 bases and J 0 bases; nucleotides not matched to a gene: 4. CDR1 and CDR2 from the germline V gene are DFQATT and SNEGSKA (reference sequence). The CDR3 bases are TGCAGTGCTAGAGACTATAGCGGGTACCAAGAGACCCAGTACTTC. Translation gives CSARDYSGYQETQYF.